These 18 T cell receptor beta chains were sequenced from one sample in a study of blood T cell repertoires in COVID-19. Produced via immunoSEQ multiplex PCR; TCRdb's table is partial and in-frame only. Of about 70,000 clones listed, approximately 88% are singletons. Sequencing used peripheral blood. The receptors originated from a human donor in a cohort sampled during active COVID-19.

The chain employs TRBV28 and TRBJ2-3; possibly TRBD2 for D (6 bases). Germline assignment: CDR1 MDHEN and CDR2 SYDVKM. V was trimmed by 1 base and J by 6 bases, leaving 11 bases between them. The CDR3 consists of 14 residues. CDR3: CASSLFSGRDTQYF. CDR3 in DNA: TGTGCCAGCAGTTTATTTTCAGGGAGGGATACGCAGTATTTT.

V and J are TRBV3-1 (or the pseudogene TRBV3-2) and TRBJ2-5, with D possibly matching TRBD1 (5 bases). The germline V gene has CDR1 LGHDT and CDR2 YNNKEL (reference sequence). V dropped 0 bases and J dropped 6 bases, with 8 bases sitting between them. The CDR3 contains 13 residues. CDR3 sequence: CASSQDRVKTQYF. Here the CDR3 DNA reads TGTGCCAGCAGCCAAGACAGGGTAAAGACCCAGTACTTC.

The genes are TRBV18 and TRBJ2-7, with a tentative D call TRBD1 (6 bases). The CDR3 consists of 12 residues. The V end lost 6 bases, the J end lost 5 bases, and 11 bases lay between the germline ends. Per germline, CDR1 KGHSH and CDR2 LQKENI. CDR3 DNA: TGTGCCAGCTCCCCCAGGGGCGACGAGCAGTACTTC. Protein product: CASSPRGDEQYF.

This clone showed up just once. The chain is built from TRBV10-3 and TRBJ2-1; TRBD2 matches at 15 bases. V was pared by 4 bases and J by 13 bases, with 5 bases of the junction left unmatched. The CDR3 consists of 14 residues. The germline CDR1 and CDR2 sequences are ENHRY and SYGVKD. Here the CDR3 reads CAISGGTSGGFQFF. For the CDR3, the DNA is TGTGCCATCAGTGGCGGGACTAGCGGGGGGTTTCAGTTCTTC.

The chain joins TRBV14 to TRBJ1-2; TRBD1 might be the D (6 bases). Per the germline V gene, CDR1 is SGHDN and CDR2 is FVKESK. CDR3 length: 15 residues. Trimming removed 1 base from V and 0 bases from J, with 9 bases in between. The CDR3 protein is CASSQGTESNYGYTF. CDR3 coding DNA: TGTGCCAGCAGCCAAGGGACAGAGTCTAACTATGGCTACACCTTC.

The DNA for the CDR3 is TGTGCCAGCAGCGTAGCACAGGGAACCTACGAGCAGTACTTC. Its translation: CASSVAQGTYEQYF. The chain combines TRBV9 with TRBJ2-7; weak D call: TRBD1 (6 bases). The germline CDR1 and CDR2 sequences are SGDLS and YYNGEE. V lost 0 bases and J 2 bases, leaving 9 bases between the germline ends. The CDR3 loop spans 14 amino acids.

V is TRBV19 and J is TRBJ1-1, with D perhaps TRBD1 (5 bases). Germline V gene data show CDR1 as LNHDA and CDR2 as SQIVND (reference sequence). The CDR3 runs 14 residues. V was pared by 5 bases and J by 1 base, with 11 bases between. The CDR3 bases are TGTGCCAGTAGTCTGGACACCTGGAACACTGAAGCTTTCTTT. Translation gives CASSLDTWNTEAFF.

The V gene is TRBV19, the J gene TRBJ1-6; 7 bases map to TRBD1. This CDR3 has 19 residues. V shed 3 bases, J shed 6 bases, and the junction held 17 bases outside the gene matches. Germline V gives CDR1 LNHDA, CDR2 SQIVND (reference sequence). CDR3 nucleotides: TGTGCCAGTAGTATCCGGGACAGCGGTTTTGCGGGTGGTAATTCACCCCTCCACTTT. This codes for CASSIRDSGFAGGNSPLHF.

CDR3 DNA: TGCAGCGTTGTGGAGAGCGAGCAGTACTTC. Translated: CSVVESEQYF. V gene TRBV29-1 combines with J gene TRBJ2-7; D gene ambiguous. V lost 4 bases, J lost 6 bases, and 7 bases lay in between. Germline CDR1 reads SQVTM; CDR2 reads ANQGSEA. The CDR3 spans 10 residues.

CDR3 loop: CASSAFSGGNIQYF. CDR3 coding DNA: TGTGCCAGCAGTGCTTTTTCAGGGGGGAACATTCAGTACTTC. The chain links TRBV2 to TRBJ2-4; D may be TRBD1 (7 bases). V lost 4 bases and J 7 bases, leaving 14 bases between the germline ends. From germline, CDR1 is SNHLY and CDR2 FYNNEI. This CDR3 contains 14 residues.

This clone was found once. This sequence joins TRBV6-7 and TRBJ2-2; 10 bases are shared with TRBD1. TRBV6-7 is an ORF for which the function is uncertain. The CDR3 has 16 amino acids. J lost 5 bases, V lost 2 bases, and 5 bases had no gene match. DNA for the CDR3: TGTGCCAGCAGTTACCTCCCGGGACAGGGGACCGGGGAGCTGTTTTTT. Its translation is CASSYLPGQGTGELFF.

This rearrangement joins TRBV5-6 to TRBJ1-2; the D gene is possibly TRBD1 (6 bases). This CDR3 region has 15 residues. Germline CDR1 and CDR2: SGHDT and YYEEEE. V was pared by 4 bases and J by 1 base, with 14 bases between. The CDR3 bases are TGTGCCAGCAGCCCTCCCGGGACATTTAACTATGGCTACACCTTC. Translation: CASSPPGTFNYGYTF.

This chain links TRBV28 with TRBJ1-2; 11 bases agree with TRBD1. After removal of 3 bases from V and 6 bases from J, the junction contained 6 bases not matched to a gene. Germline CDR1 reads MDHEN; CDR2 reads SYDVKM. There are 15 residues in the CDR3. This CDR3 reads CASSFDGQGANGYTF. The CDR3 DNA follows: TGTGCCAGCAGTTTCGATGGACAGGGGGCCAATGGCTACACCTTC.

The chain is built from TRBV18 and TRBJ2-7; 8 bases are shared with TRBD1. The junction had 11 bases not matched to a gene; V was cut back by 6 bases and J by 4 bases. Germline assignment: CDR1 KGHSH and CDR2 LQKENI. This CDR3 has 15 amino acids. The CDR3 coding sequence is TGTGCCAGCTCCCGGGAGCGGACAGGGATTTACGAGCAGTACTTC. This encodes CASSRERTGIYEQYF.

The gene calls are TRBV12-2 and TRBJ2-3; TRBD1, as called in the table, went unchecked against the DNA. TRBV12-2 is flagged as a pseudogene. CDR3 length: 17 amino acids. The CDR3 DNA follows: TGTGCAAGTCGCTTAGCAAGAGTCCAGGGGTGTACAGATACGCAGTATTTT. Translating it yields CASRLARVQGCTDTQYF.

CDR3 in DNA: TGCGCCAGCAGCCAAGATTGGGGAGCGGGAGGGGTCTACAATGAGCAGTTCTTC. It is translated as CASSQDWGAGGVYNEQFF. V gene TRBV4-3 combines with J gene TRBJ2-1, with TRBD2 matching 10 bases. V trimming: 0 bases; J trimming: 3 bases; junction bases outside the gene matches: 8. This CDR3 is built from 18 residues. Germline loops: CDR1 LGHNA, CDR2 YSLEER.

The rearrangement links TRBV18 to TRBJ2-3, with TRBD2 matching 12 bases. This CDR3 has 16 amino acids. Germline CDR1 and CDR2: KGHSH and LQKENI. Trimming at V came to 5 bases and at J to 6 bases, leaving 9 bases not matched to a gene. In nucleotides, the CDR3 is TGTGCCAGCTCATCCGGGACTAGCGGGCGGGCTGATACGCAGTATTTT. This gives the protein CASSSGTSGRADTQYF.

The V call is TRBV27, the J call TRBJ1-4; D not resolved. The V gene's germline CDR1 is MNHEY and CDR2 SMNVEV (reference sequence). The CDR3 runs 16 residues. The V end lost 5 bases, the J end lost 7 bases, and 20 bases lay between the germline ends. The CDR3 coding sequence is TGTGCCAGCAGTGCATGGGCCCGGCCGATGAGTGAAAAACTGTTTTTT. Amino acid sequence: CASSAWARPMSEKLFF.